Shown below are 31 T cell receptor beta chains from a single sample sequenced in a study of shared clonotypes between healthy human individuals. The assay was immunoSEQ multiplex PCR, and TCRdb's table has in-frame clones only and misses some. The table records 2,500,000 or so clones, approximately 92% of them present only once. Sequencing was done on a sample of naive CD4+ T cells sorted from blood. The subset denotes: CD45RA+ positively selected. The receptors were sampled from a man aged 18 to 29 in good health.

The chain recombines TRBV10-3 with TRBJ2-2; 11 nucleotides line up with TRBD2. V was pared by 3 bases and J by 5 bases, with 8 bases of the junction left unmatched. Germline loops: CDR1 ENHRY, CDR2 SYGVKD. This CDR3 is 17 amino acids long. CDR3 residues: CAISEPSGRIGTGELFF. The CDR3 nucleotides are TGTGCCATCAGTGAACCTAGCGGGAGGATCGGTACCGGGGAGCTGTTTTTT.

CDR3 bases: TGCAGTGCTACAGTCGACACTGAAGCTTTCTTT. Its protein is CSATVDTEAFF. The chain combines TRBV20-1 with TRBJ1-1; D gene uncertain. CDR1 is DFQATT and CDR2 is SNEGSKA in the germline V gene (reference sequence). This CDR3 is 11 amino acids long. V was clipped by 4 bases and J by 3 bases, with 6 bases between them.

CDR3 residues: CASSFYPDTEAFF. The CDR3 nucleotides read TGTGCCAGCAGCTTCTACCCGGACACTGAAGCTTTCTTT. V usage is TRBV5-5 and J usage is TRBJ1-1, with D uncertain. The V and J ends lost 2 bases and 3 bases respectively, with 8 bases between them. This CDR3 has 13 amino acids. Germline assignment: CDR1 SGHKS and CDR2 YYEKEE (reference sequence).

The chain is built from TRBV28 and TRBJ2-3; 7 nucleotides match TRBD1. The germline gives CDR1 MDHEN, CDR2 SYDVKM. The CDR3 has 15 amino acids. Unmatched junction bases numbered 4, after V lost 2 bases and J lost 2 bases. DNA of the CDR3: TGTGCCAGCAGTTTACCGACAGGGCTCACAGATACGCAGTATTTT. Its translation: CASSLPTGLTDTQYF.

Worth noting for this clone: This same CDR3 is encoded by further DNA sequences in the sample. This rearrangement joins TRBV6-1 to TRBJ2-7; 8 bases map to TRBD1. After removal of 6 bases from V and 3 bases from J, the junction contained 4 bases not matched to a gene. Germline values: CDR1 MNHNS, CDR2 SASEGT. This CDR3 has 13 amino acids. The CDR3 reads CASRGDRSYEQYF. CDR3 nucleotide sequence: TGTGCCAGCAGGGGGGACAGGAGCTACGAGCAGTACTTC.

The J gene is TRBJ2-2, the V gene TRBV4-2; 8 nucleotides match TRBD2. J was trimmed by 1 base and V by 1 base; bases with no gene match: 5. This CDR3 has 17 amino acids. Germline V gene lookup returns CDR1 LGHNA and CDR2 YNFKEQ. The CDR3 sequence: CASSQGSGTMNTGELFF. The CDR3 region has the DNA TGTGCCAGCAGCCAAGGTAGCGGGACTATGAACACCGGGGAGCTGTTTTTT.

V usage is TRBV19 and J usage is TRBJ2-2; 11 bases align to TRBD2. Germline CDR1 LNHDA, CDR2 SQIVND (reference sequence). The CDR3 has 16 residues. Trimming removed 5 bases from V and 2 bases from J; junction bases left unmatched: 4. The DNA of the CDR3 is TGTGCCAGTAGTGGACTAGCGGGTGTAAACACCGGGGAGCTGTTTTTT. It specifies CASSGLAGVNTGELFF.

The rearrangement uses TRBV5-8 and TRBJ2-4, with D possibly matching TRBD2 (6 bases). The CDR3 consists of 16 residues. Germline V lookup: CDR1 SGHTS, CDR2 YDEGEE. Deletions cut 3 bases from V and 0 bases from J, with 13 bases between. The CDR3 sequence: CASSWGDAGAKNIQYF. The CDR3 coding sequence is TGTGCCAGCAGCTGGGGGGACGCAGGAGCCAAAAACATTCAGTACTTC.

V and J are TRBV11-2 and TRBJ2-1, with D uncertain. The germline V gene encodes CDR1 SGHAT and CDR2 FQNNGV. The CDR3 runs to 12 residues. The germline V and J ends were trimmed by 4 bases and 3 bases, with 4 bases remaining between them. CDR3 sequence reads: CASSSFYNEQFF. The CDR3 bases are TGTGCCAGCAGCTCTTTCTACAATGAGCAGTTCTTC. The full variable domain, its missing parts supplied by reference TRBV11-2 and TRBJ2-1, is EAGVAQSPRYKIIEKRQSVAFWCNPISGHATLYWYQQILGQGPKLLIQFQNNGVVDDSQLPKDRFSAERLKGVDSTLKIQPAKLEDSAVYLCASSSFYNEQFFGPGTRLTVL.

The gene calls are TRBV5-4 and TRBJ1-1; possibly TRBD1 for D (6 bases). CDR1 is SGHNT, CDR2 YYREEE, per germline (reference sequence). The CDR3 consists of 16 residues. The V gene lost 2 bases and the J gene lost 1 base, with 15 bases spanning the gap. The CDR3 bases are TGTGCCAGCAGCTTACCGGCAGGGGCCGGGAACACTGAAGCTTTCTTT. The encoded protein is CASSLPAGAGNTEAFF. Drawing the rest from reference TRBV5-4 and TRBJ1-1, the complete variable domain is ETGVTQSPTHLIKTRGQQVTLRCSSQSGHNTVSWYQQALGQGPQFIFQYYREEENGRGNFPPRFSGLQFPNYSSELNVNALELDDSALYLCASSLPAGAGNTEAFFGQGTRLTVV.

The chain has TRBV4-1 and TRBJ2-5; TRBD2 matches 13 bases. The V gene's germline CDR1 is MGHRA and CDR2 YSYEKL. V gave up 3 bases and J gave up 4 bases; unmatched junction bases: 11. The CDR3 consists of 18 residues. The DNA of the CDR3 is TGCGCCAGCAGCCACCGGACTAGCGGGAGTGTTTGGGGAGAGACCCAGTACTTC. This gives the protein CASSHRTSGSVWGETQYF.

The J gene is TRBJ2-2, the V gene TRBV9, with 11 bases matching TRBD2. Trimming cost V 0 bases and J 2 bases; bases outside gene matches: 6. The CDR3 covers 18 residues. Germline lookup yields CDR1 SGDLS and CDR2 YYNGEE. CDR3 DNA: TGTGCCAGCAGCGTAGAGGGACTAGCGGTTTTTAACACCGGGGAGCTGTTTTTT. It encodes CASSVEGLAVFNTGELFF.

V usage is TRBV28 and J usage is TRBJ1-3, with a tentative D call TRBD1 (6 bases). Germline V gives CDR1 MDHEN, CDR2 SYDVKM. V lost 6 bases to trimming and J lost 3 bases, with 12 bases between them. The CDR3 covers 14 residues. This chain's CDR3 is CASRLTGIGNTIYF. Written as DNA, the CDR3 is TGTGCCAGCAGACTGACAGGAATTGGAAACACCATATATTTT.

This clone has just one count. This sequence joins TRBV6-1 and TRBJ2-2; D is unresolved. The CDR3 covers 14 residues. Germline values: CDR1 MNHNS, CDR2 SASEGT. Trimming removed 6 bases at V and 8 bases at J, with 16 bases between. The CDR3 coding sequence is TGTGCCAGCAGACTAACAGAACTCTCTGGGGAGCTGTTTTTT. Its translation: CASRLTELSGELFF.

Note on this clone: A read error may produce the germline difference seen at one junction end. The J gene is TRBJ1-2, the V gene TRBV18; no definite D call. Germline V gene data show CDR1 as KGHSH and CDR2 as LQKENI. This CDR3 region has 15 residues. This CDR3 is CASSSPVEALGGYTF. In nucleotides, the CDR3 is TGTGCCAGCTCATCACCAGTGGAGGCTCTGGGTGGCTACACCTTC.

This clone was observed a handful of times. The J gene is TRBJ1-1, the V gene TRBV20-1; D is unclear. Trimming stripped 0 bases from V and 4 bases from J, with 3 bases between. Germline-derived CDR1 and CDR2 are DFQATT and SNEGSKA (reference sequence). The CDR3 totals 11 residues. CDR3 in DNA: TGCAGTGCTAGAGAAACCACTGAAGCTTTCTTT. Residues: CSARETTEAFF.

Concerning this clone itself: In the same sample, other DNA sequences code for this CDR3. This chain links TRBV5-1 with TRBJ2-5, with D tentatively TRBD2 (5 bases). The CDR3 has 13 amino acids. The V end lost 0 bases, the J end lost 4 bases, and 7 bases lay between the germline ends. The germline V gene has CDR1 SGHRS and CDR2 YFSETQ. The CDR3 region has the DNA TGCGCCAGCAGCTTGGGAGGGCCAGAGACCCAGTACTTC. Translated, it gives CASSLGGPETQYF. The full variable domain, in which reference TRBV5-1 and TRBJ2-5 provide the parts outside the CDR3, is KAGVTQTPRYLIKTRGQQVTLSCSPISGHRSVSWYQQTPGQGLQFLFEYFSETQRNKGNFPGRFSGRQFSNSRSEMNVSTLELGDSALYLCASSLGGPETQYFGPGTRLLVL.

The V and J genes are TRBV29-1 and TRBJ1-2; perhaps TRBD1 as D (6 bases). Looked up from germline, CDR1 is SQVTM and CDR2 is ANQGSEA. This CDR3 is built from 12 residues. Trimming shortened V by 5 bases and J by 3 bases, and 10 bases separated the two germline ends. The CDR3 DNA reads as TGCAGCGTTCTGCAGGGGCACTATGGCTACACCTTC. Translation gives CSVLQGHYGYTF.

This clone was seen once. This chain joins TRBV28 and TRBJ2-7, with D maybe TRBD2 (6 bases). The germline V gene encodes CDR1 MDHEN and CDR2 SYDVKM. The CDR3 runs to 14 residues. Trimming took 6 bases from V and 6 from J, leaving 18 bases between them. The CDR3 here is CASSQQMEGSEQYF. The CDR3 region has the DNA TGTGCCAGCAGCCAGCAAATGGAGGGGAGCGAGCAGTACTTC. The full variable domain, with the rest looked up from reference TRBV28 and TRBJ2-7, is DVKVTQSSRYLVKRTGEKVFLECVQDMDHENMFWYRQDPGLGLRLIYFSYDVKMKEKGDIPEGYSVSREKKERFSLILESASTNQTSMYLCASSQQMEGSEQYFGPGTRLTVT.

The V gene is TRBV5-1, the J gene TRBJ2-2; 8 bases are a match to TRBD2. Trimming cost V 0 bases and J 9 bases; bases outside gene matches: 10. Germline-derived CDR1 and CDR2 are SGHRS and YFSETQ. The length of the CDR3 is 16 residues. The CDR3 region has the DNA TGCGCCAGCAGCTTGGAACGAACTAGCGGCTACCGGGAGCTGTTTTTT. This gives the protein CASSLERTSGYRELFF. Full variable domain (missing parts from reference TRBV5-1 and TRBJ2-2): KAGVTQTPRYLIKTRGQQVTLSCSPISGHRSVSWYQQTPGQGLQFLFEYFSETQRNKGNFPGRFSGRQFSNSRSEMNVSTLELGDSALYLCASSLERTSGYRELFFGEGSRLTVL.

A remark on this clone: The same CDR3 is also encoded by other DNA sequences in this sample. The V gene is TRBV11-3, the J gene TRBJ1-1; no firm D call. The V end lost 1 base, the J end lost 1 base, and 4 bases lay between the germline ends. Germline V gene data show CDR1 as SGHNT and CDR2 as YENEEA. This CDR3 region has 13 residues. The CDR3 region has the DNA TGTGCCAGCAGCTTAGGGCCGAACACTGAAGCTTTCTTT. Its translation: CASSLGPNTEAFF.

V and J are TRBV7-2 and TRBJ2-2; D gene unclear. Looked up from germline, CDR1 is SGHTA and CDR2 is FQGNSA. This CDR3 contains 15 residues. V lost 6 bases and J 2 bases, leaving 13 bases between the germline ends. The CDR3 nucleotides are TGTGCCAGCAGACTAACCGGACCTAACACCGGGGAGCTGTTTTTT. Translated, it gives CASRLTGPNTGELFF.

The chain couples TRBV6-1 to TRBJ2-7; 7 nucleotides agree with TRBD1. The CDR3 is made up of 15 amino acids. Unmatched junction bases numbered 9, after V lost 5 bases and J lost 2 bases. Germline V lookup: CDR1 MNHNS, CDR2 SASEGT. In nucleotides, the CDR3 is TGTGCCAGCAGTCTCTCGGGACAGATGGCCTACGAGCAGTACTTC. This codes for CASSLSGQMAYEQYF.

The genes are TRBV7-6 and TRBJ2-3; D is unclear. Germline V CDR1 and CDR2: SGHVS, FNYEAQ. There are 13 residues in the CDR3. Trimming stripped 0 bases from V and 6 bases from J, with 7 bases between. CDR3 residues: CASSLALRDTQYF. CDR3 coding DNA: TGTGCCAGCAGCTTAGCGCTGCGGGATACGCAGTATTTT.

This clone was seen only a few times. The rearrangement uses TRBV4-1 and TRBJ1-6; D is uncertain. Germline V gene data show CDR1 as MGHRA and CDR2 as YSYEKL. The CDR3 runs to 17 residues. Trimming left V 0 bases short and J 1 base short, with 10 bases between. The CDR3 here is CASSQDSQQSYNSPLHF. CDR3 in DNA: TGCGCCAGCAGCCAAGATTCACAGCAGTCCTATAATTCACCCCTCCACTTT.

CDR3 nucleotides: TGTGCCAGCGCTTCCCGGCTAGCGGAGAAGAACACCGGGGAGCTGTTTTTT. Protein product: CASASRLAEKNTGELFF. The rearrangement links TRBV27 to TRBJ2-2, with TRBD2 matching over 7 bases. V was clipped by 8 bases and J by 1 base; unmatched bases: 13. The germline V gene has CDR1 MNHEY and CDR2 SMNVEV (reference sequence). This CDR3 is 17 amino acids long.

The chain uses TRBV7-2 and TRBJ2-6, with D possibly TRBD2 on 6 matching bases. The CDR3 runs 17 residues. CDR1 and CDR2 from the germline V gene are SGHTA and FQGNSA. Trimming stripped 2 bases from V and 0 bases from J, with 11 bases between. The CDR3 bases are TGTGCCAGCAGCTTACAGGGAGGTCCCTCTGGGGCCAACGTCCTGACTTTC. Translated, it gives CASSLQGGPSGANVLTF.

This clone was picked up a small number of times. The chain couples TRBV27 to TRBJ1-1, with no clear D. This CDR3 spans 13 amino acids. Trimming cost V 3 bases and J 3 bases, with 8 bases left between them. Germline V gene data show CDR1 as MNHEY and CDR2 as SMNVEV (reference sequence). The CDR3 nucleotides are TGTGCCAGCAGTTTTAACGGGGACACTGAAGCTTTCTTT. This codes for CASSFNGDTEAFF.

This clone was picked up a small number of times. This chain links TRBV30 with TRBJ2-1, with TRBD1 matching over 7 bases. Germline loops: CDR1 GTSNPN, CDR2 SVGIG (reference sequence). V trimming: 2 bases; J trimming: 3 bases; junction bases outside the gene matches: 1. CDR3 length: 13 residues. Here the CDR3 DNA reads TGTGCCTGGAGTCGACAGGGCTACAATGAGCAGTTCTTC. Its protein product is CAWSRQGYNEQFF.

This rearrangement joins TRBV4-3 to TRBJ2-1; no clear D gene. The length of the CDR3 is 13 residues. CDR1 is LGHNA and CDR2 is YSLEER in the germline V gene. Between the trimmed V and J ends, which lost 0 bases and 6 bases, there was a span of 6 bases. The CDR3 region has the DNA TGCGCCAGCAGCCAAGATTCCGGCAATGAGCAGTTCTTC. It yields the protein CASSQDSGNEQFF.

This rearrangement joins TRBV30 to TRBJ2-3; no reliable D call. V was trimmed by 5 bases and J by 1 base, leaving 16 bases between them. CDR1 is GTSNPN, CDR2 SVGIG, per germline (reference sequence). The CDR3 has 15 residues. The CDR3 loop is CAWSAERRGTDTQYF. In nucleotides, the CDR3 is TGTGCCTGGTCAGCCGAGCGCCGAGGCACAGATACGCAGTATTTT.